This T cell receptor (beta chain) was obtained from a study of beta chain features in type 1 diabetes. Study-level findings and limits: For Type 1 diabetes patients, all four CD4+ subsets carried TCRB CDR3s that were moderately but significantly shorter. Naive, central memory and Treg TCRB repertoires appeared more alike in patients than in healthy donors.

The ends were cut back, 2 bases at V and 13 bases at J, with 9 bases in the middle. The CDR3 runs to 11 residues. The germline V gene encodes CDR1 ENHRY and CDR2 SYGVKD. Expressed TCRB transcripts got sequenced, as all isolated RNA was reverse transcribed. Clones were read by immunoSEQ multiplex PCR, and TCRdb kept only the in-frame ones, dropping some. Here the sample spans about 140,000 clones, 9.7% being singletons. Notes on this clone: Its antigen is unidentified.

The origin of this receptor is a woman aged 40 to 50 in good health. Sequencing was carried out using central memory CD4+ T cells from blood. This chain connects TRBV10-3 to TRBJ2-1; the D gene is possibly TRBD2 (5 bases). The CDR3 DNA reads TGTGCCATCAGTGAGGGAGGACTTCAGTTCTTC. Residues: CAISEGGLQFF.